A selection of T cell receptor beta chains follows, all from one sample in a study of PD-1 blockade in classical Hodgkin lymphoma. Libraries were prepared by immunoSEQ multiplex PCR; TCRdb keeps only in-frame clonotypes and omits some of them. The sample consists of tens of thousands of clones, 71% of them appearing once. The sample was peripheral blood mononuclear cells (PBMCs), taken before the second cycle of nivolumab. The receptors stem from a human donor with classical Hodgkin lymphoma. Both conserved end residues are part of each CDR3. Fields, in order: CDR3 length, clone size, J gene, D gene, V gene, CDR3 protein, CDR3 DNA. D genes are given only for firm matches. Clone size is not always given. Where it is, it says once, few, many or a class for expanded clones.

>16|once|TRBJ1-4|NA|TRBV5-4
CASSLEPNSGLEKLFF
TGTGCCAGCAGCTTGGAACCGAATTCGGGTTTAGAAAAACTGTTTTTT
>12|NA|TRBJ2-2|NA|TRBV27
CATQRRTGELFF
TGTGCCACCCAGAGAAGAACCGGGGAGCTGTTTTTT
>11|once|TRBJ2-7|NA|TRBV7-9
CASSWSYEQYF
TGTGCCAGCAGCTGGTCCTACGAGCAGTACTTC
>15|few|TRBJ1-1|NA|TRBV6-6
CASSYSEFGGVEAFF
TGTGCCAGCAGTTACTCGGAATTCGGGGGAGTTGAAGCTTTCTTT
>14|NA|TRBJ1-5|NA|TRBV27
CASSLPGENQPQHF
TGTGCCAGCAGTTTACCTGGGGAAAATCAGCCCCAGCATTTT
>16|NA|TRBJ2-3|TRBD2|TRBV7-2
CASSWPAGGFKDTQYF
TGTGCCAGCAGCTGGCCAGCGGGGGGGTTTAAAGATACGCAGTATTTT
>14|few|TRBJ1-1|TRBD1|TRBV19
CASTIGTVNTEAFF
TGTGCCAGTACTATAGGGACAGTGAACACTGAAGCTTTCTTT
>16|NA|TRBJ1-3|TRBD1|TRBV7-6
CASSPTGAWTGNTIYF
TGTGCCAGCAGCCCAACAGGGGCCTGGACTGGAAACACCATATATTTT
>13|NA|TRBJ1-5|TRBD1|TRBV19
CASSGDRDQPQHF
TGTGCCAGTAGTGGCGACAGGGATCAGCCCCAGCATTTT
>12|NA|TRBJ2-7|NA|TRBV28
CASSLQVSEQYF
TGTGCCAGCAGTTTACAGGTGTCCGAGCAGTACTTC
>14|NA|TRBJ2-7|NA|TRBV4-2
CASSQESENYEQYF
TGTGCCAGCAGCCAAGAGTCGGAAAACTACGAGCAGTACTTC
>12|NA|TRBJ2-3|TRBD2|TRBV10-3
CAISAGTSGVNF
TGTGCCATCAGCGCCGGGACTAGCGGGGTTAATTTT
>17|NA|TRBJ2-7|NA|TRBV9
CASSAGETGVGAYEQYF
TGTGCCAGCAGCGCAGGGGAGACAGGAGTGGGAGCCTACGAGCAGTACTTC
>17|NA|TRBJ2-5|NA|TRBV7-3
CASSLSPGSGIGETQYF
TGTGCCAGCAGCTTATCCCCGGGCTCAGGGATAGGAGAGACCCAGTACTTC
>15|NA|TRBJ1-3|NA|TRBV9
CASSVANTGGNTIYF
TGTGCCAGCAGCGTAGCGAACACAGGAGGAAACACCATATATTTT
>18|few|TRBJ2-5|NA|TRBV5-5
CASSLAERFTGTGETQYF
TGTGCCAGCAGCTTGGCCGAAAGATTTACAGGGACGGGAGAGACCCAGTACTTC
>15|medium-sized|TRBJ2-7|TRBD1|TRBV6-5
CASRVGTGTSYEQYF
TGTGCCAGCAGGGTGGGGACAGGAACCTCCTACGAGCAGTACTTC
>12|once|TRBJ2-3|NA|TRBV5-1
CASSLDSDTQYF
TGCGCCAGCAGCCTAGACAGCGATACGCAGTATTTT
>15|NA|TRBJ1-1|TRBD1|TRBV5-4
CASSQQGGADTEAFF
TGTGCCAGCAGCCAGCAGGGGGGCGCTGACACTGAAGCTTTCTTT
>15|NA|TRBJ2-2|NA|TRBV5-4
CASSLGVPNTGELFF
TGTGCCAGCAGCTTGGGGGTCCCCAACACCGGGGAGCTGTTTTTT
>15|NA|TRBJ1-6|TRBD1|TRBV28
CASSSRTGGVSPLHF
TGTGCCAGCAGTTCACGGACAGGGGGCGTGTCACCCCTCCACTTT
>16|NA|TRBJ2-3|NA|TRBV5-6
CASSWGAGQGPDTQYF
TGTGCCAGCAGCTGGGGGGCGGGCCAGGGCCCAGATACGCAGTATTTT
>13|NA|TRBJ2-7|NA|TRBV5-6
CASSLGGAGEQYF
TGTGCCAGCAGCTTGGGCGGCGCGGGGGAGCAGTACTTC
>13|NA|TRBJ1-1|NA|TRBV10-2
CASSEGTATEAFF
TGCGCCAGCAGTGAAGGGACGGCGACTGAAGCTTTCTTT
>16|NA|TRBJ1-1|TRBD1|TRBV7-9
CASSLRGGHPNTEAFF
TGTGCCAGCAGCCTCAGGGGGGGACACCCGAACACTGAAGCTTTCTTT
>15|NA|TRBJ2-6|NA|TRBV11-2
CASSLDRSGANVLTF
TGTGCCAGCAGCCTTGACAGATCTGGGGCCAACGTCCTGACTTTC
>15|few|TRBJ2-7|TRBD1|TRBV2
CASSMGQPDSYEQYF
TGTGCCAGTTCTATGGGACAGCCAGACTCCTACGAGCAGTACTTC
>13|medium-sized|TRBJ2-7|NA|TRBV7-8
CASSAGTLYEQYF
TGTGCCAGCAGCGCGGGGACTCTCTACGAGCAGTACTTC
>14|NA|TRBJ2-7|TRBD1|TRBV9
CASSVDDRAYEQYF
TGTGCCAGCAGCGTAGACGACAGGGCCTACGAGCAGTACTTC
>15|NA|TRBJ2-7|TRBD1|TRBV6-1
CASSSGQGRSYEQYF
TGTGCCAGCAGTAGCGGACAGGGTAGGTCCTACGAGCAGTACTTC
>15|NA|TRBJ2-1|TRBD2|TRBV10-3
CAISSLAENYNEQFF
TGTGCCATCAGCTCCCTAGCGGAGAATTACAATGAGCAGTTCTTC
>14|NA|TRBJ2-7|TRBD1|TRBV7-9
CASSPALGGHEQYF
TGTGCCAGCAGCCCCGCCTTAGGGGGCCACGAGCAGTACTTC
>15|NA|TRBJ1-2|TRBD1|TRBV7-2
CASSPRTGINYGYTF
TGTGCCAGCAGCCCCCGGACAGGAATTAACTATGGCTACACCTTC
>14|NA|TRBJ2-7|NA|TRBV2
CASSEGQGTYEQYF
TGTGCCAGCAGTGAAGGCCAGGGGACCTACGAGCAGTACTTC
>13|few|TRBJ1-2|NA|TRBV19
CASTFNANYGYTF
TGTGCCAGTACCTTTAACGCTAACTATGGCTACACCTTC